The 28 T cell receptor beta chains given below trace back to one sample, sequenced in a study of chemoradiotherapy in HPV16-positive cancers. Sequencing used immunoSEQ multiplex PCR; TCRdb keeps in-frame clones, though not all of them. The sample has thousands of clones; nearly 80% are singletons. The sample was taken from a patient who underwent chemoradiotherapy. These receptors all stem from a human donor with HPV-associated anogenital cancer.

The chain couples TRBV18 to TRBJ1-2; 9 nucleotides align to TRBD1. The CDR3 consists of 14 residues. From germline, CDR1 is KGHSH and CDR2 LQKENI. V gave up 3 bases and J gave up 5 bases; unmatched junction bases: 4. The CDR3 loop reads CASSPPGQGYGYTF. The CDR3 nucleotides are TGTGCCAGCTCACCTCCGGGACAGGGTTATGGCTACACCTTC.

The rearrangement joins TRBV2 to TRBJ2-6; TRBD1 matches at 7 bases. CDR1 SNHLY and CDR2 FYNNEI come from the germline V gene. This CDR3 has 16 residues. The junction had 3 bases not matched to a gene; V was cut back by 0 bases and J by 4 bases. The CDR3 nucleotides read TGTGCCAGCAGTGAAGCACAGGGGCCCGGGGCCAACGTCCTGACTTTC. Protein product: CASSEAQGPGANVLTF. Together with reference TRBV2 and TRBJ2-6, the CDR3 gives the full variable domain: EPEVTQTPSHQVTQMGQEVILRCVPISNHLYFYWYRQILGQKVEFLVSFYNNEISEKSEIFDDQFSVERPDGSNFTLKIRSTKLEDSAMYFCASSEAQGPGANVLTFGAGSRLTVL.

The CDR3 sequence is CASSHRGYEQFF. The DNA of the CDR3 is TGTGCCAGCAGTCATAGGGGTTATGAGCAGTTCTTC. The V call is TRBV11-3, the J call TRBJ2-1, with D perhaps TRBD1 (5 bases). The length of the CDR3 is 12 residues. V lost 6 bases to trimming and J lost 8 bases, with 11 bases between them. The V gene's germline CDR1 is SGHNT and CDR2 YENEEA.

The chain is built from TRBV7-2 and TRBJ1-2; 10 bases line up with TRBD1. CDR1 and CDR2 from the germline V gene are SGHTA and FQGNSA. Trimming took 4 bases from V and 6 from J; bases not matched to a gene: 5. This CDR3 comprises 14 residues. This chain's CDR3 is CASSSWTGGDGYTF. As DNA, the CDR3 is TGTGCCAGCAGCTCCTGGACAGGGGGGGATGGCTACACCTTC.

This clone has a single count. CDR3 in amino acids: CASSDGTGGNEQFF. The CDR3 DNA reads as TGTGCCAGCAGTGACGGGACAGGGGGCAATGAGCAGTTCTTC. This rearrangement joins TRBV6-4 to TRBJ2-1; 11 bases line up with TRBD1. Trimming cost V 2 bases and J 6 bases; bases outside gene matches: 0. The CDR3 loop spans 14 amino acids. The germline gives CDR1 MRHNA, CDR2 SNTAGT.

V usage is TRBV6-1 and J usage is TRBJ2-7, with 8 bases matching TRBD1. CDR1 MNHNS and CDR2 SASEGT come from the germline V gene. V lost 0 bases, J lost 5 bases, and 6 bases stayed unmatched. The CDR3 extends over 15 amino acids. The CDR3 DNA is TGTGCCAGCAGTGAAGCCTCGGACAGGGATGACGAGCAGTACTTC. It codes for CASSEASDRDDEQYF.

Here the CDR3 DNA reads TGTGCCAGCAGCTTATTACATCCTAGCCCGAACACCGGGGAGCTGTTTTTT. It codes for CASSLLHPSPNTGELFF. The gene calls are TRBV7-6 and TRBJ2-2; a possible D gene is TRBD2 (5 bases). There are 17 residues in the CDR3. Per germline, CDR1 SGHVS and CDR2 FNYEAQ. V gave up 2 bases and J gave up 0 bases, with 13 bases separating them.

The V call is TRBV19, the J call TRBJ1-1; no reliable D call. CDR1 and CDR2 from the germline V gene are LNHDA and SQIVND (reference sequence). The V gene lost 3 bases and the J gene lost 9 bases, with 17 bases spanning the gap. The CDR3 length is 14 residues. The CDR3 DNA reads TGTGCCAGTAGTATCATCCAGGTAGAGGGCAAAGCTTTCTTT. It is translated as CASSIIQVEGKAFF.

The V call is TRBV6-1, the J call TRBJ1-2; perhaps TRBD1 as D (6 bases). Germline-derived CDR1 and CDR2 are MNHNS and SASEGT. Trimming took off 1 base at V and 4 bases at J, with 10 bases between the two ends. The CDR3 length is 14 residues. CDR3 residues: CASSEGPRGYGYTF. The DNA for the CDR3 is TGTGCCAGCAGTGAAGGGCCCAGGGGCTATGGCTACACCTTC.

V usage is TRBV5-1 and J usage is TRBJ1-6, with D maybe TRBD1 (5 bases). V lost 6 bases to trimming and J lost 10 bases, with 26 bases between them. CDR1 and CDR2 (germline): SGHRS, YFSETQ. CDR3 length: 17 residues. CDR3 protein: CASTIGGIGTPRSPLHF. DNA for the CDR3: TGCGCCAGCACCATTGGGGGGATCGGGACTCCGAGATCACCCCTCCACTTT. Looking up the rest from reference TRBV5-1 and TRBJ1-6 gives the full variable domain: KAGVTQTPRYLIKTRGQQVTLSCSPISGHRSVSWYQQTPGQGLQFLFEYFSETQRNKGNFPGRFSGRQFSNSRSEMNVSTLELGDSALYLCASTIGGIGTPRSPLHFGNGTRLTVT.

In its sample, this clone was seen a few times. This rearrangement joins TRBV18 to TRBJ1-2; no clear D. Trimming cost V 1 base and J 5 bases, with 8 bases left between them. The germline CDR1 and CDR2 sequences are KGHSH and LQKENI. CDR3 length equals 13 residues. The CDR3 nucleotides are TGTGCCAGCTCACCACAGTTTGGTTATGGCTACACCTTC. Encoded protein: CASSPQFGYGYTF. The variable domain in full, with the rest retrieved from reference TRBV18 and TRBJ1-2, is NAGVMQNPRHLVRRRGQEARLRCSPMKGHSHVYWYRQLPEEGLKFMVYLQKENIIDESGMPKERFSAEFPKEGPSILRIQQVVRGDSAAYFCASSPQFGYGYTFGSGTRLTVV.

The chain combines TRBV6-5 with TRBJ1-2; TRBD1 is a possible D gene (6 bases). In germline, CDR1 is MNHEY, CDR2 SVGAGI. Trimming cost V 6 bases and J 5 bases, with 16 bases left between them. The CDR3 runs to 14 residues. The CDR3 sequence is CASSLTGQRYGYTF. DNA of the CDR3: TGTGCCAGCAGCTTGACAGGACAGAGATATGGCTACACCTTC.

This chain links TRBV28 with TRBJ2-3, with 14 bases that match TRBD2. The CDR3 is 16 amino acids. V lost 6 bases to trimming and J lost 7 bases; unmatched junction nucleotides: 9. Germline assignment: CDR1 MDHEN and CDR2 SYDVKM. CDR3 nucleotide sequence: TGTGCCAGCAGCTACCGGAGGACTAGCGGGAGGCATACGCAGTATTTT. Its protein is CASSYRRTSGRHTQYF.

The rearrangement uses TRBV5-8 and TRBJ2-7; D uncertain. Trimming cost V 4 bases and J 3 bases, with 26 bases left between them. Germline V gene data show CDR1 as SGHTS and CDR2 as YDEGEE. This CDR3 contains 18 residues. The CDR3 sequence: CASSERYKNPRKDYEQYF. For the CDR3, the DNA is TGTGCCAGCAGCGAACGCTACAAGAATCCTCGTAAGGACTACGAGCAGTACTTC.

The rearrangement links TRBV25-1 to TRBJ2-3; D ambiguous. CDR1 is MGHDK and CDR2 is SYGVNS in the germline V gene. Trimming removed 7 bases at V and 1 base at J, with 6 bases between. This CDR3 is built from 12 residues. CDR3 coding DNA: TGTGCCAGCACCTTGGGCACAGATACGCAGTATTTT. Its translation is CASTLGTDTQYF.

The chain carries TRBV30 and TRBJ2-5; possible D gene TRBD1, 5 bases. CDR1 GTSNPN and CDR2 SVGIG come from the germline V gene (reference sequence). V lost 2 bases and J lost 5, with 12 bases in between. This CDR3 region has 13 residues. In DNA, the CDR3 is TGTGCCTGGAGTAAGGGGTTAGGGGAGACCCAGTACTTC. Translated: CAWSKGLGETQYF.

V usage is TRBV7-8 and J usage is TRBJ2-7; D may be TRBD2 (6 bases). The CDR3 is made up of 14 amino acids. The germline CDR1 and CDR2 sequences are SGHVS and FQNEAQ. V lost 3 bases, J lost 3 bases, and 12 bases lay in between. The CDR3 nucleotides read TGTGCCAGCAGCTTCGGCGGGACGGACTACGAGCAGTACTTC. Protein product: CASSFGGTDYEQYF.

The chain uses TRBV9 and TRBJ1-1, with a possible D match to TRBD1 (6 bases). CDR3 length: 14 residues. The ends were cut back, 4 bases at V and 7 bases at J, with 17 bases in the middle. Germline assignment: CDR1 SGDLS and CDR2 YYNGEE. CDR3 coding DNA: TGTGCCAGCAGCCCGGGGTGGGGGCAAAGTGAAGCTTTCTTT. It specifies CASSPGWGQSEAFF.

The chain recombines TRBV19 with TRBJ1-1; D call uncertain. The CDR3 totals 15 residues. V dropped 3 bases and J dropped 1 base, with 12 bases sitting between them. CDR1 and CDR2 from the germline V gene are LNHDA and SQIVND (reference sequence). The CDR3: CASSMGRVANTEAFF. The CDR3 bases are TGTGCCAGTAGTATGGGTAGGGTGGCGAACACTGAAGCTTTCTTT.

The J gene is TRBJ2-3, the V gene TRBV5-4; the D gene could be TRBD1 or TRBD2 (5 bases each). CDR1 is SGHNT and CDR2 is YYREEE in the germline V gene (reference sequence). Between the trimmed V and J ends, which lost 0 bases and 0 bases, there was a span of 8 bases. This CDR3 has 15 residues. CDR3 region: CASSLAGPSTDTQYF. CDR3 bases: TGTGCCAGCAGCTTGGCGGGGCCTAGCACAGATACGCAGTATTTT.

The chain links TRBV27 to TRBJ1-5; D not certain. CDR1 and CDR2 from the germline V gene are MNHEY and SMNVEV (reference sequence). V was pared by 5 bases and J by 2 bases, with 10 bases between. There are 14 residues in the CDR3. CDR3 loop: CASSPRPGNQPQHF. CDR3 DNA sequence: TGTGCCAGCAGTCCCCGCCCGGGCAATCAGCCCCAGCATTTT.

V is TRBV9 and J is TRBJ1-2; 12 bases agree with TRBD1. The CDR3 sequence is 14 residues long. J lost 8 bases, V lost 4 bases, and 6 bases had no gene match. CDR1 and CDR2 (germline): SGDLS, YYNGEE. CDR3: CASSLGTGGEGYTF. The CDR3 DNA follows: TGTGCCAGCAGCCTAGGGACAGGGGGCGAGGGCTACACCTTC. Based on the CDR3 plus reference TRBV9 and TRBJ1-2, the full variable domain is DSGVTQTPKHLITATGQRVTLRCSPRSGDLSVYWYQQSLDQGLQFLIQYYNGEERAKGNILERFSAQQFPDLHSELNLSSLELGDSALYFCASSLGTGGEGYTFGSGTRLTVV.

The chain recombines TRBV28 with TRBJ2-7; D assignment may be TRBD1 or TRBD2 (5 bases each). CDR3 length: 16 amino acids. Trimming pared 2 bases from V and 6 bases from J, leaving 20 bases between. The V gene's germline CDR1 is MDHEN and CDR2 SYDVKM. CDR3 DNA sequence: TGTGCCAGCAGTTTAGGACGGGGCCCCGGACCCACCGAGCAGTACTTC. Translation gives CASSLGRGPGPTEQYF.

V usage is TRBV14 and J usage is TRBJ1-3, with D unresolved. CDR1 and CDR2 from the germline V gene are SGHDN and FVKESK. The CDR3 loop spans 15 amino acids. V lost 1 base and J lost 1, with 8 bases in between. CDR3 in DNA: TGTGCCAGCAGCCAAGGATCGGGGTCTGGAAACACCATATATTTT. Its protein product is CASSQGSGSGNTIYF.

The CDR3 protein is CASSQVRDSYEQYF. CDR3 sequence (DNA): TGCGCCAGCAGCCAAGTTCGAGATTCCTACGAGCAGTACTTC. The chain combines TRBV4-3 with TRBJ2-7; no clear D. With 1 base removed from V and 1 base from J, the gap between germline ends came to 8 bases. The CDR3 is 14 residues long. Germline CDR1 LGHNA, CDR2 YSLEER.

This clone was seen a single time. The V and J genes are TRBV9 and TRBJ1-2; D remains ambiguous. Germline V CDR1 and CDR2: SGDLS, YYNGEE. The CDR3 extends over 13 amino acids. V was trimmed by 0 bases and J by 8 bases, leaving 11 bases between them. CDR3 protein: CASSVGSLGGYTF. The CDR3 nucleotides read TGTGCCAGCAGCGTAGGCTCCCTGGGGGGCTACACCTTC.

The gene calls are TRBV5-1 and TRBJ1-1; D might be TRBD1 (6 bases). CDR1 is SGHRS and CDR2 is YFSETQ in the germline V gene. The CDR3 is made up of 16 amino acids. The V end lost 3 bases, the J end lost 1 base, and 16 bases lay between the germline ends. The CDR3 here is CASSSGGGAGNTEAFF. The CDR3 DNA follows: TGCGCCAGCAGCTCTGGTGGGGGCGCGGGGAACACTGAAGCTTTCTTT.

This clone was seen once. The CDR3 reads CASSLDTALPLHF. In DNA, the CDR3 is TGTGCCAGCAGCTTAGATACCGCCCTACCCCTCCACTTT. The chain is built from TRBV11-2 and TRBJ1-6; D uncertain. The CDR3 has 13 amino acids. With 0 bases removed from V and 12 bases from J, the gap between germline ends came to 9 bases. The V gene's germline CDR1 is SGHAT and CDR2 FQNNGV.